Below are 32 T cell receptor beta chains sequenced from a single sample in a study of beta chain features in type 1 diabetes. The isolated RNA, all of it, was reverse transcribed, so expressed TCRB transcripts were what got sequenced. Sequencing used immunoSEQ multiplex PCR; TCRdb keeps in-frame clones, though not all of them. The data contain some 150,000 clones, roughly 11% of them singletons. Sequenced: central memory CD4+ T cells from blood. These receptors were taken from a man aged 18-30 years in good health.

V and J are TRBV15 and TRBJ1-1, with D unclear. The CDR3 runs 13 residues. Trimming shortened V by 6 bases and J by 0 bases, and 8 bases separated the two germline ends. Germline loops: CDR1 LNHNV, CDR2 YYDKDF (reference sequence). The CDR3 sequence is CATRRGLNTEAFF. Here the CDR3 DNA reads TGTGCCACCAGGCGGGGATTGAACACTGAAGCTTTCTTT.

This clone was counted a few times. Different DNA sequences within this sample yield the same CDR3. The chain joins TRBV5-1 to TRBJ2-5; 7 nucleotides agree with TRBD1. CDR3 length: 15 amino acids. The junction had 6 bases not matched to a gene; V was cut back by 0 bases and J by 4 bases. In germline, CDR1 is SGHRS, CDR2 YFSETQ. CDR3 in DNA: TGCGCCAGCAGCTTGGCAGGATCAGGGGGAGAGACCCAGTACTTC. Residues: CASSLAGSGGETQYF.

This clone came up a few times. The rearrangement uses TRBV28 and TRBJ1-2; TRBD1 might be the D (5 bases). The germline CDR1 and CDR2 sequences are MDHEN and SYDVKM. V lost 6 bases and J lost 6, with 14 bases in between. This CDR3 has 13 amino acids. CDR3 in DNA: TGTGCCAGCAGGCCAGGTGGGGCCGATGGCTACACCTTC. Its translation: CASRPGGADGYTF.

This clone turned up a few times. The chain combines TRBV11-2 with TRBJ2-1; TRBD2 is a possible D gene (6 bases). This CDR3 is built from 14 residues. Germline CDR1 and CDR2: SGHAT and FQNNGV. Trimming removed 3 bases from V and 9 bases from J, with 15 bases in between. CDR3 nucleotides: TGTGCCAGCAGCTTGGGCGGGAAGGGGAGTGAGCAGTTCTTC. Protein sequence: CASSLGGKGSEQFF.

This clone turned up a few times. The rearrangement uses TRBV5-1 and TRBJ2-7; maybe TRBD1 (6 bases). Germline V gives CDR1 SGHRS, CDR2 YFSETQ. V shed 4 bases and J shed 1 base, with 15 bases lying between them. The CDR3 contains 15 residues. In DNA, the CDR3 is TGCGCCAGCAGCGTGCAGGACAGTCAGTCCTACGAGCAGTACTTC. This codes for CASSVQDSQSYEQYF. Based on the CDR3 plus reference TRBV5-1 and TRBJ2-7, the full variable domain is KAGVTQTPRYLIKTRGQQVTLSCSPISGHRSVSWYQQTPGQGLQFLFEYFSETQRNKGNFPGRFSGRQFSNSRSEMNVSTLELGDSALYLCASSVQDSQSYEQYFGPGTRLTVT.

This chain joins TRBV14 and TRBJ2-2; 9 nucleotides line up with TRBD1. CDR3 size: 13 residues. Germline CDR1 SGHDN, CDR2 FVKESK. Losses at the gene ends were 6 bases for V and 5 bases for J; bases not matched to a gene: 1. The CDR3, as DNA: TGTGCCAGCAGGACAGGGGGGACCGGGGAGCTGTTTTTT. Protein sequence: CASRTGGTGELFF.

About this clone: No conserved phenylalanine or tryptophan is present at the end of the CDR3, so a read error is the likely explanation. V is TRBV14 and J is TRBJ2-7; possibly TRBD1 for D (6 bases). Germline assignment: CDR1 SGHDN and CDR2 FVKESK. V was shortened by 4 bases and J by 0 bases, with 10 bases between the two germline ends. This CDR3 region has 14 residues. In DNA, the CDR3 is TGTGCCAGCAGCCCACAGGGTTTCTCCTACGAGCAGTACTCC. Amino acids: CASSPQGFSYEQYS.

V gene TRBV19 combines with J gene TRBJ2-1; a weak D match, TRBD1 (6 bases). The CDR3 contains 13 residues. V was shortened by 3 bases and J by 10 bases, with 13 bases between the two germline ends. The germline CDR1 and CDR2 sequences are LNHDA and SQIVND (reference sequence). CDR3 nucleotides: TGTGCCAGTAGTATGTTCCAGGGGCCGGAGCAGTTCTTC. Translation gives CASSMFQGPEQFF.

In this sample, this clone turned up many times. The chain carries TRBV7-2 and TRBJ2-3; D ambiguous. Trimming took off 1 base at V and 9 bases at J, with 17 bases between the two ends. This CDR3 contains 15 residues. Germline-derived CDR1 and CDR2 are SGHTA and FQGNSA. CDR3 in amino acids: CASSLDTDSSRTQYF. CDR3 DNA: TGTGCCAGCAGCTTAGACACAGACTCGTCCCGGACGCAGTATTTT.

This clone was seen at least ten times. CDR3 region: CASSLFGQGNQYF. The CDR3 region has the DNA TGTGCCAGCAGTTTATTCGGGCAGGGTAATCAGTACTTC. V gene TRBV28 combines with J gene TRBJ2-4, with D possibly being TRBD1 (5 bases). The germline V and J ends were trimmed by 1 base and 12 bases, with 13 bases remaining between them. The CDR3 is 13 residues long. Germline lookup yields CDR1 MDHEN and CDR2 SYDVKM.

This chain connects TRBV25-1 to TRBJ2-1; D gene unclear. This CDR3 has 18 residues. Deletions cut 2 bases from V and 0 bases from J, with 17 bases between. Per the germline V gene, CDR1 is MGHDK and CDR2 is SYGVNS. The CDR3 is CASSEVESALRSYNEQFF. The CDR3 DNA follows: TGTGCCAGCAGTGAAGTGGAATCGGCTCTACGCTCCTACAATGAGCAGTTCTTC.

The table lists this clone with many counts. In nucleotides, the CDR3 is TGTGCCAGCAGCCCCACAGCAGGGGGGAAGACCCAGTACTTC. Its protein product is CASSPTAGGKTQYF. The rearrangement links TRBV14 to TRBJ2-5, with D tentatively TRBD1 (7 bases). V lost 4 bases to trimming and J lost 6 bases, with 15 bases between them. The germline V gene encodes CDR1 SGHDN and CDR2 FVKESK. CDR3 size: 14 residues.

This clone was counted only a few times. The rearrangement links TRBV30 to TRBJ2-7, with D perhaps matching TRBD2 (5 bases). The CDR3 spans 14 residues. V lost 4 bases, J lost 2 bases, and 15 bases lay in between. Germline assignment: CDR1 GTSNPN and CDR2 SVGIG (reference sequence). CDR3 amino acids: CAWTRTGIPYEQYF. DNA of the CDR3: TGTGCCTGGACGCGGACGGGGATTCCCTACGAGCAGTACTTC.

The chain couples TRBV9 to TRBJ2-3; tentatively, D is TRBD2 (6 bases). The V and J ends lost 1 base and 0 bases respectively, with 12 bases between them. Germline V gene sequence: CDR1 SGDLS, CDR2 YYNGEE. This CDR3 region has 16 residues. For the CDR3, the DNA is TGTGCCAGCAGCGTATCGGCGGGGCTGAGCACAGATACGCAGTATTTT. It yields the protein CASSVSAGLSTDTQYF.

V and J are TRBV7-9 and TRBJ1-4; 7 bases are shared with TRBD1. The V segment lost 5 bases and the J segment 7 bases; nucleotides outside the gene matches: 7. The germline CDR1 and CDR2 sequences are SEHNR and FQNEAQ (reference sequence). The CDR3 loop spans 14 amino acids. The CDR3 DNA is TGTGCCAGCAGCCTGCGACAGGGTAGTGAAAAACTGTTTTTT. Amino acid sequence: CASSLRQGSEKLFF.

This clone has more than one count but fewer than ten. The chain carries TRBV9 and TRBJ1-3; no firm D call. V dropped 6 bases and J dropped 0 bases, with 10 bases sitting between them. Looked up from germline, CDR1 is SGDLS and CDR2 is YYNGEE. This CDR3 has 14 amino acids. CDR3 protein: CASNPSSSGNTIYF. As DNA, the CDR3 is TGTGCCAGCAATCCGAGTAGCTCTGGAAACACCATATATTTT.

The sample holds a few counts of this clone. This chain links TRBV4-3 with TRBJ2-1, with 11 nucleotides matching TRBD2. The length of the CDR3 is 17 residues. Germline V gene lookup returns CDR1 LGHNA and CDR2 YSLEER. V lost 0 bases to trimming and J lost 7 bases; unmatched junction nucleotides: 8. The CDR3 bases are TGCGCCAGCAGCCAAGATCTACCTAGCGGGAGGAGAAATGAGCAGTTCTTC. Residues: CASSQDLPSGRRNEQFF.

This clone occurred many times. This chain connects TRBV25-1 to TRBJ2-4; a weak D match, TRBD2 (6 bases). V dropped 8 bases and J dropped 4 bases, with 6 bases sitting between them. CDR3 size: 11 residues. In germline, CDR1 is MGHDK, CDR2 SYGVNS. The CDR3 DNA follows: TGTGCCAGCGCGGGGAAAAACATTCAGTACTTC. The encoded protein is CASAGKNIQYF.

This clone was counted ten times or more. Different DNA sequences within this sample yield the same CDR3. V gene TRBV5-4 combines with J gene TRBJ2-5, with D hard to call. V lost 2 bases to trimming and J lost 2 bases, with 1 base between them. Germline V gene data show CDR1 as SGHNT and CDR2 as YYREEE (reference sequence). The CDR3 has 11 residues. In DNA form, the CDR3 reads TGTGCCAGCAGCTTACAAGAGACCCAGTACTTC. Its translation: CASSLQETQYF. The whole variable domain, remainder taken from reference TRBV5-4 and TRBJ2-5, is ETGVTQSPTHLIKTRGQQVTLRCSSQSGHNTVSWYQQALGQGPQFIFQYYREEENGRGNFPPRFSGLQFPNYSSELNVNALELDDSALYLCASSLQETQYFGPGTRLLVL.

This clone was seen ten or more times. An end of the junction does not agree with germline; a read error may underlie this. The V and J genes are TRBV7-7 and TRBJ2-5; D remains ambiguous. Looked up from germline, CDR1 is SSHAT and CDR2 is FNYEAQ (reference sequence). The CDR3 is 11 residues long. The CDR3 DNA reads TGTGCTAGCAGCTCCTCGGAGACCCAGTACTTC. Protein sequence: CASSSSETQYF.

In its sample, this clone was seen a few times. Other DNA sequences from this sample encode an identical CDR3 as well. The chain's CDR3 is CASSQDVDTQYF. The CDR3 nucleotides read TGTGCCAGCAGCCAAGATGTAGATACGCAGTATTTT. The V and J genes are TRBV4-2 and TRBJ2-3; no reliable D call. Trimming removed 0 bases at V and 5 bases at J, with 3 bases between. The CDR3 is 12 amino acids. Per the germline V gene, CDR1 is LGHNA and CDR2 is YNFKEQ.

This clone was counted between two and nine times. As DNA, the CDR3 is TGTGCCAGCAGCTTGCCCGGACAGGGGGTCTACGAGCAGTACTTC. The encoded protein is CASSLPGQGVYEQYF. This chain uses TRBV5-4 with TRBJ2-7, with 10 bases identical to TRBD1. V was clipped by 1 base and J by 3 bases; unmatched bases: 4. The CDR3 runs to 15 residues. Germline assignment: CDR1 SGHNT and CDR2 YYREEE (reference sequence). Based on the CDR3 plus reference TRBV5-4 and TRBJ2-7, the full variable domain is ETGVTQSPTHLIKTRGQQVTLRCSSQSGHNTVSWYQQALGQGPQFIFQYYREEENGRGNFPPRFSGLQFPNYSSELNVNALELDDSALYLCASSLPGQGVYEQYFGPGTRLTVT.

This clone was seen a handful of times. The chain joins TRBV7-3 to TRBJ2-1; TRBD2 aligns across 8 bases. Germline V gene data show CDR1 as SGHTA and CDR2 as FQGTGA. This CDR3 has 14 amino acids. V lost 5 bases to trimming and J lost 5 bases; unmatched junction nucleotides: 5. The CDR3 region has the DNA TGTGCCAGCAGCCCAGGACTAGCCCACAATGAGCAGTTCTTC. Its protein product is CASSPGLAHNEQFF. Full variable domain (rest looked up from reference TRBV7-3 and TRBJ2-1): GAGVSQTPSNKVTEKGKYVELRCDPISGHTALYWYRQSLGQGPEFLIYFQGTGAADDSGLPNDRFFAVRPEGSVSTLKIQRTERGDSAVYLCASSPGLAHNEQFFGPGTRLTVL.

As regards this clone: A far larger clone is one nucleotide away, so this likely arose from a read error. This chain uses TRBV25-1 with TRBJ1-1; D unclear. The CDR3 runs 12 residues. V lost 10 bases and J lost 4, with 13 bases in between. Per the germline V gene, CDR1 is MGHDK and CDR2 is SYGVNS. As DNA, the CDR3 is TGTGCCATCATTGATGGGCGCACTGAAGCTTTCTTT. Translating it yields CAIIDGRTEAFF. Using reference TRBV25-1 and TRBJ1-1 for the parts outside the CDR3, the full variable domain is EADIYQTPRYLVIGTGKKITLECSQTMGHDKMYWYQQDPGMELHLIHYSYGVNSTEKGDLSSESTVSRIRTEHFPLTLESARPSHTSQYLCAIIDGRTEAFFGQGTRLTVV.

The chain links TRBV7-2 to TRBJ2-3, with D tentatively TRBD1 (5 bases). There are 12 residues in the CDR3. V lost 7 bases to trimming and J lost 4 bases, with 9 bases between them. Germline V CDR1 and CDR2: SGHTA, FQGNSA. CDR3 nucleotides: TGTGCCAGCAACTCAGGGTCAGATACGCAGTATTTT. It codes for CASNSGSDTQYF. The full variable domain, completed using reference TRBV7-2 and TRBJ2-3, is GAGVSQSPSNKVTEKGKDVELRCDPISGHTALYWYRQSLGQGLEFLIYFQGNSAPDKSGLPSDRFSAERTGGSVSTLTIQRTQQEDSAVYLCASNSGSDTQYFGPGTRLTVL.

This clone was detected a few times. The V and J genes are TRBV6-1 and TRBJ2-5; tentatively, D is TRBD1 or TRBD2 (5 bases each). Matching the DNA end better, TRBJ2-7 makes the J call doubtful. Germline loops: CDR1 MNHNS, CDR2 SASEGT. The CDR3 is made up of 16 amino acids. CDR3: CASSEALRGRSYEQYF. For the CDR3, the DNA is TGTGCCAGCAGTGAAGCGCTTCGGGGACGGTCCTACGAGCAGTACTTC.

This clone was seen many times. This chain uses TRBV7-9 with TRBJ2-2, with D unresolved. The CDR3 consists of 15 residues. Germline lookup yields CDR1 SEHNR and CDR2 FQNEAQ (reference sequence). V lost 1 base and J lost 5, with 11 bases in between. The CDR3 spells CASSLVPVRTGELFF. The CDR3 nucleotides read TGTGCCAGCAGCTTAGTACCGGTCCGAACCGGGGAGCTGTTTTTT.

The chain recombines TRBV18 with TRBJ2-3, with no clear D. CDR3 length: 13 amino acids. The germline gives CDR1 KGHSH, CDR2 LQKENI. Trimming removed 6 bases from V and 0 bases from J, with 7 bases in between. CDR3: CASSFESTDTQYF. The CDR3 DNA is TGTGCCAGCTCCTTTGAAAGCACAGATACGCAGTATTTT.

Written as DNA, the CDR3 is TGTGCCAGCAGTTCACCCGGGACACCCTCCTACGAGCAGTACTTC. This codes for CASSSPGTPSYEQYF. This chain uses TRBV28 with TRBJ2-7; weak D call: TRBD1 (6 bases). CDR1 and CDR2 from the germline V gene are MDHEN and SYDVKM. V was shortened by 4 bases and J by 0 bases, with 13 bases between the two germline ends. CDR3 size: 15 residues.

This clone has just a few counts. This could be a read error, since a much larger clone is one nucleotide away. The gene calls are TRBV30 and TRBJ2-5, with a tentative D call TRBD2 (5 bases). The germline CDR1 and CDR2 sequences are GTSNPN and SVGIG (reference sequence). V was trimmed by 3 bases and J by 5 bases, leaving 19 bases between them. This CDR3 comprises 15 residues. The chain's CDR3 is CAWRLLDLRGETQYF. Here the CDR3 DNA reads TGTGCCTGGAGGTTGCTGGACTTAAGAGGGGAGACCCAGTACTTC.

This clone was seen a few times. The J gene is TRBJ1-1, the V gene TRBV7-3; tentatively, D is TRBD1 (5 bases). The CDR3 contains 14 residues. Trimming removed 3 bases at V and 5 bases at J, with 13 bases between. Germline V lookup: CDR1 SGHTA, CDR2 FQGTGA. The CDR3 nucleotides are TGTGCCAGCAGCTTCGGGGCAAGGGGTACTGAAGCTTTCTTT. Translation gives CASSFGARGTEAFF.

A few counts support this clone. The V call is TRBV27, the J call TRBJ2-7; TRBD2 might be the D (6 bases). CDR1 MNHEY and CDR2 SMNVEV come from the germline V gene (reference sequence). CDR3 length: 13 amino acids. V was pared by 5 bases and J by 1 base, with 9 bases between. This CDR3 is CASSQGRSYEQYF. As DNA, the CDR3 is TGTGCCAGCAGTCAAGGGAGGTCCTACGAGCAGTACTTC.